This T cell receptor (beta chain) was captured by sequencing in a study of vaccination and CD4 T cells after COVID-19. The overall study: Researchers treated cells with overlapping spike peptides taken from SARS-CoV-2, HCoV-NL63, HCoV-OC43 and HCoV-229E.

Oncomine TCR Beta short-read sequencing was applied to DNA from cultured CD4+ T cells. TCRdb reprocessed the PCR reads with MiXCR, giving one entry per CDR3 protein. The sample carries around 11,000 distinct CDR3 sequences, roughly 69% recorded once. The sample's treatment: approximately nine-day PBMC culture with coronavirus spike peptide pools or control peptides (ViraFEST assay). CDR1 MNHEY and CDR2 SMNVEV come from the germline V gene (reference sequence). There are 15 residues in the CDR3. V lost 1 base and J 0 bases, leaving 7 bases between the germline ends. This clonotype occurred once. The antigen is unknown.

The material sequenced was CD4+ T cells from blood, cultured in vitro. The V gene is TRBV27, the J gene TRBJ1-5, with D hard to call. This sequence was found in a human donor who had recovered from COVID-19. The CDR3 DNA is TGTGCCAGCAGTTTATATGGGGTTAGCAATCAGCCCCAGCATTTT. Translating gives CASSLYGVSNQPQHF.